This T cell receptor beta chain was sequenced in a study of blood T cell repertoires in COVID-19. In the study overall: COVID-19 samples from acute and convalescent phases originated in the United States, Italy and Spain. Sample material is recorded as cDNA or gDNA derived from T cells, B-cell-depleted T cells, or PBMCs.

Original methodology: From reference gene primer amplification, estimates of nucleated cell counts were derived. Method: immunoSEQ multiplex PCR; TCRdb's copy keeps in-frame clones and lacks some. V and J calls and clone size are those listed in that table; D and trimming were worked out from the DNA. This table has some 130,000 clones, approximately 80% appearing once. The CDR3 contains 18 residues. Germline V gene sequence: CDR1 SEHNR, CDR2 FQNEAQ (reference sequence). Losses at the gene ends were 3 bases for V and 4 bases for J; bases not matched to a gene: 7. The sequence was collected from a man aged 55 to 70 who had recovered from COVID-19. The V and J genes are TRBV7-9 and TRBJ2-2; 14 bases match TRBD2. The sample taken for sequencing was peripheral blood. As DNA, the CDR3 is TGTGCCAGCAGCTTGGGGACTAGCGGGAGAGTCGGCACCGGGGAGCTGTTTTTT. Translated, it gives CASSLGTSGRVGTGELFF.